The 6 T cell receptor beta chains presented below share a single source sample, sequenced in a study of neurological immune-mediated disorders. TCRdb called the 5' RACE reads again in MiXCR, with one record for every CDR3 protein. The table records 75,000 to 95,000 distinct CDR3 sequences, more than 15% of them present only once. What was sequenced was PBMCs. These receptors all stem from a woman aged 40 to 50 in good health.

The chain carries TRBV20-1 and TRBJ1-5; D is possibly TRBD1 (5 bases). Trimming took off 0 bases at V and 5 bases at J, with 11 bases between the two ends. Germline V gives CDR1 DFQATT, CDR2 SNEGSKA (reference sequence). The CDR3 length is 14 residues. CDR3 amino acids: CSAREAVGDQPQHF. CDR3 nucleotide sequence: TGCAGTGCTAGAGAGGCCGTAGGGGATCAGCCCCAGCATTTT.

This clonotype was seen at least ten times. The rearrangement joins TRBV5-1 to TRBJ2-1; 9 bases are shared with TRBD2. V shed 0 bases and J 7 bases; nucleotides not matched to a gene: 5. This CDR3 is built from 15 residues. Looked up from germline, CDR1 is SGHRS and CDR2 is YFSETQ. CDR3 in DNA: TGCGCCAGCAGCTTGGTAGCCCTAGCGGGGAATGAGCAGTTCTTC. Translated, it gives CASSLVALAGNEQFF.

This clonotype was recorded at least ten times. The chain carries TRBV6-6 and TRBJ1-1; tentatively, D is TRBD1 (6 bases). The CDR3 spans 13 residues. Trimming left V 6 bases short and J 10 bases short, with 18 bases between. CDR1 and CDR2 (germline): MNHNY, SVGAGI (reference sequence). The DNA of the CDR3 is TGTGCCAGCAGCTTAGAGACAGGCGAGGGAGCTTTCTTT. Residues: CASSLETGEGAFF.

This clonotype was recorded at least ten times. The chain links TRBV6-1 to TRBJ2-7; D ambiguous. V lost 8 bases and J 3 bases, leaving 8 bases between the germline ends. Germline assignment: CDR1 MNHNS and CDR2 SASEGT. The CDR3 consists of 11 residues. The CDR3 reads CASSSIYEQYF. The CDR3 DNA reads TGTGCCAGCTCCTCGATCTACGAGCAGTACTTC.

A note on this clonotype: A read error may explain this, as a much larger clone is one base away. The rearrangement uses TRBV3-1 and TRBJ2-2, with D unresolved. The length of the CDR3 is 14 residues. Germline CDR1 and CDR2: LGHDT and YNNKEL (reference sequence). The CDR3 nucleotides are TGTGCCAGCAGCGAAGAAGTGGACACCGGGGAGCTGTTTTTT. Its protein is CASSEEVDTGELFF.

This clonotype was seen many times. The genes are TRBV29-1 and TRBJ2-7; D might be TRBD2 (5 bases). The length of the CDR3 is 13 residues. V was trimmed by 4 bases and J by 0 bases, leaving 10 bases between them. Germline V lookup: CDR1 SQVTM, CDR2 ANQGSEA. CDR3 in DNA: TGCAGCGTTGGGACTGCTCTCTCCTACGAGCAGTACTTC. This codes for CSVGTALSYEQYF.